The 8 T cell receptor beta chains below all came from one sample that was sequenced in a study of human T cells and chemical hapten exposure. TCRdb reprocessed the RACE reads via MiXCR and lists one record per CDR3 protein. The repertoire holds more than 90,000 distinct CDR3 sequences, with about an eighth as singletons. Time point: patch test 2, 6 weeks after DPC sensitization. Sample treatment: therapeutic diphenylcyclopropenone sensitization with weekly scalp DPC. The sequencing here drew on whole blood, taken in connection with sensitization to the hapten diphenylcyclopropenone (DPC). These receptors all come from a woman aged 40 to 49 with alopecia areata. Some clones in this sample may be carry-over from other donors' samples.

This clonotype turned up a few times. The gene calls are TRBV19 and TRBJ2-5; 9 positions match TRBD2. Germline V gene lookup returns CDR1 LNHDA and CDR2 SQIVND (reference sequence). This CDR3 is built from 14 residues. Trimming took 5 bases from V and 5 from J; bases not matched to a gene: 6. This CDR3 is CASSQAGGRETQYF. The CDR3 bases are TGTGCCAGTAGTCAAGCGGGGGGCCGGGAGACCCAGTACTTC.

This clonotype was seen more than once but under ten times. The chain is built from TRBV6-5 and TRBJ2-1; 14 nucleotides agree with TRBD2. The V and J ends lost 6 bases and 11 bases, in that order; junction bases with no gene match: 15. The CDR3 is 17 amino acids. The germline gives CDR1 MNHEY, CDR2 SVGAGI. The CDR3 reads CASSRSGRLAGGGKQFF. The CDR3 DNA reads as TGTGCCAGCAGCCGCTCAGGGAGACTAGCGGGAGGGGGTAAGCAGTTCTTC.

This clonotype was seen many times. V gene TRBV7-2 combines with J gene TRBJ1-1, with TRBD1 identical over 7 bases. The germline gives CDR1 SGHTA, CDR2 FQGNSA. After removal of 5 bases from V and 4 bases from J, the junction contained 13 bases not matched to a gene. The CDR3 length is 16 residues. Written as DNA, the CDR3 is TGTGCCAGCAGCCCACAGGGGCGGGTGGTTGCCACTGAAGCTTTCTTT. Its translation: CASSPQGRVVATEAFF.

Many counts were recorded for this clonotype. The chain employs TRBV11-2 and TRBJ2-6; D not certain. With 4 bases removed from V and 0 bases from J, the gap between germline ends came to 7 bases. Germline V CDR1 and CDR2: SGHAT, FQNNGV. CDR3 size: 15 residues. CDR3 bases: TGTGCCAGCAGCTCGGACCTCTCTGGGGCCAACGTCCTGACTTTC. It is translated as CASSSDLSGANVLTF.

The DNA of the CDR3 is TGTGCCAGCAGCCCATTGACTAGCGGCACAGATACGCAGTATTTT. Translation: CASSPLTSGTDTQYF. The chain links TRBV4-2 to TRBJ2-3; 8 bases align to TRBD2. Germline loops: CDR1 LGHNA, CDR2 YNFKEQ. V lost 4 bases to trimming and J lost 1 base; unmatched junction nucleotides: 4. This CDR3 has 15 amino acids.

This chain connects TRBV5-1 to TRBJ1-1; no clear D. The CDR3 is 15 residues long. CDR1 is SGHRS and CDR2 is YFSETQ in the germline V gene. Trimming cost V 6 bases and J 1 base, with 16 bases left between them. The CDR3 DNA reads TGCGCCAGCAACAAGATCCGCAGGCCGAACACTGAAGCTTTCTTT. It encodes CASNKIRRPNTEAFF.

On this clonotype itself: A much more abundant neighbour one base away suggests this may be a read error. The rearrangement joins TRBV11-2 to TRBJ2-5; 7 positions agree with TRBD2. The CDR3 is 16 amino acids. Germline lookup yields CDR1 SGHAT and CDR2 FQNNGV. The CDR3: CASSLAGTIPQETLYF. The CDR3 coding sequence is TGTGCCAGCAGCTTAGCCGGGACTATCCCTCAAGAGACCCTGTACTTC.

This clonotype was detected many times. The rearrangement joins TRBV7-8 to TRBJ2-2; no firm D call. With 3 bases removed from V and 6 bases from J, the gap between germline ends came to 8 bases. This CDR3 comprises 13 residues. CDR1 is SGHVS and CDR2 is FQNEAQ in the germline V gene. CDR3 nucleotide sequence: TGTGCCAGCAGCTTGGTCCCGGCCGGGGAGCTGTTTTTT. Amino acid sequence: CASSLVPAGELFF.